This T cell receptor (beta chain) was documented in a study of human CD8 memory T cell subsets. Progenitor exhausted-like CD8+ memory cells (TPEX) were CCR7+ PD-1+ TIGIT+. UMI-labeled 5' RACE produced the TCR beta libraries. TCRdb reprocessed the 5' RACE reads; each CDR3 protein has one entry and no DNA is given. Its table records around 5,000 distinct CDR3 sequences. The CDR3 covers 19 residues. The germline V gene encodes CDR1 LGHNA and CDR2 YNFKEQ. Sample: CD8+ T cells from PBMCs. The chain recombines TRBV4-2 with TRBJ2-2; TCRdb's D call of TRBD2 is untestable without DNA. The source is a human donor in good health. This CDR3 is CASSQEVRTSGPNTGELFF.